Given below is one T cell receptor beta chain in context. Its antigen remains unknown. These data originate in a study of beta chain features in type 1 diabetes. Regarding the study as a whole: In every one of the four CD4+ subsets, TCRB CDR3s were moderately but significantly shorter in Type 1 diabetes patients. Relative to healthy donors, patients appeared to have naive, central memory and Treg TCRB repertoires that were more similar. Patients and controls would be equally affected if PCR favored shorter templates.

This CDR3 comprises 18 residues. V was clipped by 4 bases and J by 5 bases; unmatched bases: 19. Germline CDR1 SGHRS, CDR2 YFSETQ. Every isolated RNA sample was fully reverse transcribed, so sequencing captured expressed TCRB transcripts. Average reads for naive, central memory and regulatory T cell samples were 3.5 million to 4.5 million. TCRdb's table, derived via immunoSEQ multiplex PCR, lists solely in-frame clones and lacks some. The repertoire holds about 170,000 clones, with under 9.5% as singletons. Markers CD45RO/CCR7/CD25/CD127/CD95/CD27 served to sort CD4+ naive, central memory, regulatory and stem cell-like memory cells.

This chain uses TRBV5-1 with TRBJ1-2; 8 bases agree with TRBD1. The sequence came from a man aged 18-30 years with type 1 diabetes. Sequenced input: central memory CD4+ T cells from blood. CDR3 sequence (DNA): TGCGCCAGCAGCCACGCAGACCAGGGGGCGAGTAGTGGATATGGCTACACCTTC. Residues: CASSHADQGASSGYGYTF.